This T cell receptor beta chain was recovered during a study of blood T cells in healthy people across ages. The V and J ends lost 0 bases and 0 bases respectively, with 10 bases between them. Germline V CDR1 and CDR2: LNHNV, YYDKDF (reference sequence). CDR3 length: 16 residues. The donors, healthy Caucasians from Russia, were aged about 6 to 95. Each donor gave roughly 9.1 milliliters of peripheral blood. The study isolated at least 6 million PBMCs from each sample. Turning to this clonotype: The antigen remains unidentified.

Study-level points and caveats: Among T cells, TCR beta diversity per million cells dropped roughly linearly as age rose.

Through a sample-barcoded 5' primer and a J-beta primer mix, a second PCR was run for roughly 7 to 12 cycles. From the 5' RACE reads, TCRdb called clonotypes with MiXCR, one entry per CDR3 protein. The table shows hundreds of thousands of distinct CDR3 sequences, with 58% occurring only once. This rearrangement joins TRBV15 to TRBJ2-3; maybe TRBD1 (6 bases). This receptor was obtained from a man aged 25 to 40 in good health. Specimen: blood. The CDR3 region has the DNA TGTGCCACCAGCAGAGATAGACAGGCTAGCACAGATACGCAGTATTTT. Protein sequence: CATSRDRQASTDTQYF.